A selection of T cell receptor beta chains follows, all from one sample in a study of blood T cells in healthy people across ages. In TCRdb, the 5' RACE reads were re-called with MiXCR into one record per CDR3 protein. Of about 1.5 million distinct CDR3 sequences listed, 42% were seen once; the top ten hold over 3.5%. The sample taken for sequencing was blood. These receptors originate from a woman younger than 35 in good health. Both conserved end residues are part of each CDR3. The D gene is left open where the match is weak. Only some rows state a clone size, as once, few, many or a class for expanded clones.

j_gene: TRBJ2-5
abundance: -
d_gene: -
v_gene: TRBV7-2
len: 13
CDR3nt: TGTGCCAGCAGCTTCTCCCTGGGAGTGACCCAGTACTTC
CDR3aa: CASSFSLGVTQYF

j_gene: TRBJ1-2
abundance: -
d_gene: -
v_gene: TRBV24-1
len: 13
CDR3nt: TGTGCCACCAGTGATTCGAGAGGAAATGGCTACACCTTC
CDR3aa: CATSDSRGNGYTF

j_gene: TRBJ1-1
abundance: -
d_gene: -
v_gene: TRBV4-1
len: 14
CDR3nt: TGCGCCAGCAGCCAACCCAGGGAGGGCACTGAAGCTTTCTTT
CDR3aa: CASSQPREGTEAFF

j_gene: TRBJ1-2
abundance: -
d_gene: -
v_gene: TRBV24-1
len: 16
CDR3nt: TGTACCACCAGTGACCCGGCCCGACAGATAAACTATGGCTACACCTTC
CDR3aa: CTTSDPARQINYGYTF

j_gene: TRBJ2-7
abundance: -
d_gene: -
v_gene: TRBV28
len: 14
CDR3nt: TGTGCCAGCAGTTGGCGCGGGATTCGTTACGAGCAGTACTTC
CDR3aa: CASSWRGIRYEQYF

j_gene: TRBJ2-2
abundance: -
d_gene: TRBD2
v_gene: TRBV7-9
len: 18
CDR3nt: TGTGCCAGCGCCGCCCCGGGAGCGGGAGATTTAGCGACCGGGGAGCTGTTTTTT
CDR3aa: CASAAPGAGDLATGELFF

j_gene: TRBJ2-2
abundance: -
d_gene: -
v_gene: TRBV24-1
len: 14
CDR3nt: TGTGCCACCAGTGATGGGCGGGACACCGGGGAGCTGTTTTTT
CDR3aa: CATSDGRDTGELFF

j_gene: TRBJ1-5
abundance: -
d_gene: -
v_gene: TRBV27
len: 13
CDR3nt: TGTGCCAGCAGATTACAGGGAGATCAGCCCCGGCATTTT
CDR3aa: CASRLQGDQPRHF

j_gene: TRBJ1-4
abundance: few
d_gene: TRBD1
v_gene: TRBV7-9
len: 18
CDR3nt: TGTGCCAGCAGCATTTGGACAGGCTTAGTAGGAACTAATGAAAAACTGTTTTTT
CDR3aa: CASSIWTGLVGTNEKLFF

j_gene: TRBJ1-1
abundance: -
d_gene: -
v_gene: TRBV5-1
len: 15
CDR3nt: TGCGCCAGCAGCGGTGAACAGGGCCTTTACACTGAAGCTTTCTTT
CDR3aa: CASSGEQGLYTEAFF

j_gene: TRBJ1-1
abundance: -
d_gene: -
v_gene: TRBV20-1
len: 13
CDR3nt: TGCAGTGCTAGGGGGACCCCTAGGACTGAAGCTTTCTTT
CDR3aa: CSARGTPRTEAFF

j_gene: TRBJ2-1
abundance: once
d_gene: TRBD2
v_gene: TRBV10-1
len: 17
CDR3nt: TGCGCCAGTAGGTGGGGGGGGTCCCTCAGGCGCTACAATGAGCAGTTCTTC
CDR3aa: CASRWGGSLRRYNEQFF

j_gene: TRBJ2-1
abundance: few
d_gene: TRBD2
v_gene: TRBV19
len: 16
CDR3nt: TGTGCCAGTAGTATTTCGGCACTAGCGGGGGAGAATGAGCAGTTCTTC
CDR3aa: CASSISALAGENEQFF

j_gene: TRBJ1-2
abundance: -
d_gene: TRBD1
v_gene: TRBV7-9
len: 15
CDR3nt: TGTGCCAGCAGCTTAATAGGGACAGTCCCCTATGGCTACACCTTC
CDR3aa: CASSLIGTVPYGYTF

j_gene: TRBJ2-7
abundance: -
d_gene: TRBD2
v_gene: TRBV20-1
len: 15
CDR3nt: TGCAGTGCTAGAGATAGCGGGGGGCCTCCCTACGAGCAGTACTTC
CDR3aa: CSARDSGGPPYEQYF

j_gene: TRBJ2-5
abundance: -
d_gene: TRBD1
v_gene: TRBV6-1
len: 16
CDR3nt: TGTGCCAGCAGTGAGCTCTTCGGGACAGTCGAAGAGACCCAGTACTTC
CDR3aa: CASSELFGTVEETQYF

j_gene: TRBJ1-2
abundance: -
d_gene: TRBD1
v_gene: TRBV12-3/TRBV12-4
len: 14
CDR3nt: TGTGCCAGCAGTGTGGTTGGGGACAGGGTGGGCTACACCTTC
CDR3aa: CASSVVGDRVGYTF

j_gene: TRBJ2-7
abundance: -
d_gene: TRBD2
v_gene: TRBV6-5
len: 15
CDR3nt: TGTGCCAGCAGTTACACCGGGAGGGCGACCTACGAGCAGTACTTC
CDR3aa: CASSYTGRATYEQYF

j_gene: TRBJ1-5
abundance: -
d_gene: -
v_gene: TRBV19
len: 14
CDR3nt: TGTGCCAGTAGTATTCGTGACATCAATCAGCCCCAGCATTTT
CDR3aa: CASSIRDINQPQHF

j_gene: TRBJ2-1
abundance: few
d_gene: -
v_gene: TRBV4-1
len: 15
CDR3nt: TGCGCCAGCAGCCAAGTGTTGGGGCCCCTACATGAGCAGTTCTTC
CDR3aa: CASSQVLGPLHEQFF

j_gene: TRBJ2-5
abundance: few
d_gene: -
v_gene: TRBV12-3/TRBV12-4
len: 15
CDR3nt: TGTGCCAGCAGTTGGGGCGGGTCACTTCAAGAGACCCAGTACTTC
CDR3aa: CASSWGGSLQETQYF

j_gene: TRBJ2-7
abundance: few
d_gene: TRBD2
v_gene: TRBV7-6
len: 15
CDR3nt: TGTGCCAGCAGCATTGGACTAGGTGCACCCTACGAGCAGTACTTC
CDR3aa: CASSIGLGAPYEQYF

j_gene: TRBJ1-5
abundance: -
d_gene: -
v_gene: TRBV6-2/TRBV6-3
len: 14
CDR3nt: TGTGCCAGCAGCAAATCACAGGTGTACCAGCCCCAGCATTTT
CDR3aa: CASSKSQVYQPQHF

j_gene: TRBJ1-1
abundance: many
d_gene: -
v_gene: TRBV4-1
len: 14
CDR3nt: TGCGCCAGCAGCCCTCAGGGAAGGTACGCGGCAGCTTTCTTT
CDR3aa: CASSPQGRYAAAFF

j_gene: TRBJ2-4
abundance: -
d_gene: -
v_gene: TRBV21-1
len: 17
CDR3nt: TGTGCCAGCAGCAAAGAGGTGGGGCTAGCGGGCAAAAACATTCAGTACTTC
CDR3aa: CASSKEVGLAGKNIQYF

j_gene: TRBJ2-7
abundance: -
d_gene: -
v_gene: TRBV9
len: 15
CDR3nt: TGTGCCGGCAGCGTAGGTGGCAGCGGAGACTACGAGCAGTACTTC
CDR3aa: CAGSVGGSGDYEQYF

j_gene: TRBJ2-5
abundance: once
d_gene: -
v_gene: TRBV6-6
len: 14
CDR3nt: TGTGCCAGCGGGGGGGCAGCTCGCCAAGAGACCCAGTACTTC
CDR3aa: CASGGAARQETQYF

j_gene: TRBJ2-1
abundance: -
d_gene: -
v_gene: TRBV5-1
len: 12
CDR3nt: TGCGCCAGCAGCTTAGGGACACTAGAGCAGTTCTTC
CDR3aa: CASSLGTLEQFF

j_gene: TRBJ2-1
abundance: few
d_gene: TRBD2
v_gene: TRBV29-1
len: 17
CDR3nt: TGCAGCGTTGCGGGTATGACTAGCGAAAGCTCCTACAATGAGCAGTTCTTC
CDR3aa: CSVAGMTSESSYNEQFF

j_gene: TRBJ2-1
abundance: -
d_gene: TRBD2
v_gene: TRBV7-2
len: 16
CDR3nt: TGTGCCAGCAGCTTATACGGGCTAGCGGGGGGCAATGAGCAGTTCTTC
CDR3aa: CASSLYGLAGGNEQFF

j_gene: TRBJ1-3
abundance: once
d_gene: -
v_gene: TRBV12-3/TRBV12-4
len: 13
CDR3nt: TGTGCCAGCAGTCCTGACATAGGAAACACCATATATTTT
CDR3aa: CASSPDIGNTIYF

j_gene: TRBJ2-3
abundance: few
d_gene: -
v_gene: TRBV27
len: 14
CDR3nt: TGTGCCAGCAGTGTATTAGGGGGCACAGATACGCAGTATTTT
CDR3aa: CASSVLGGTDTQYF

j_gene: TRBJ2-7
abundance: -
d_gene: TRBD1
v_gene: TRBV5-1
len: 14
CDR3nt: TGCGCCAGCAGACCGGGACAGGGAGGGTACGAGCAGTACTTC
CDR3aa: CASRPGQGGYEQYF

j_gene: TRBJ2-1
abundance: -
d_gene: TRBD2
v_gene: TRBV7-7
len: 14
CDR3nt: TGTGCTAGCAGCCTTGGGACTAGCGACAATGAGCAGTTCTTC
CDR3aa: CASSLGTSDNEQFF

j_gene: TRBJ1-2
abundance: few
d_gene: -
v_gene: TRBV7-9
len: 18
CDR3nt: TGTGCCAGCAGCTTAGAGCTAATAAGGCAGCCCACCCGCTATGGCTACACCTTC
CDR3aa: CASSLELIRQPTRYGYTF

j_gene: TRBJ1-2
abundance: -
d_gene: -
v_gene: TRBV29-1
len: 13
CDR3nt: TGCAGCGTCCTTACGGTCACTAACTATGGCTACACCTTC
CDR3aa: CSVLTVTNYGYTF

j_gene: TRBJ1-4
abundance: -
d_gene: -
v_gene: TRBV7-2
len: 15
CDR3nt: TGTGCCAGCAGCTTATTTGGAGGGGTAGGAGAAAAACTGTTTTTT
CDR3aa: CASSLFGGVGEKLFF

j_gene: TRBJ2-3
abundance: -
d_gene: TRBD2
v_gene: TRBV7-8
len: 18
CDR3nt: TGTGCCAGCAGCTTTCCGGGGACTAGCGGGAGAGCCCGGGGTACGCAGTATTTT
CDR3aa: CASSFPGTSGRARGTQYF

j_gene: TRBJ1-6
abundance: -
d_gene: TRBD1
v_gene: TRBV4-1
len: 15
CDR3nt: TGCGCCAGCAGCCTTGGGACAGCCAATAATTCACCCCTCCACTTT
CDR3aa: CASSLGTANNSPLHF

j_gene: TRBJ2-1
abundance: -
d_gene: TRBD2
v_gene: TRBV29-1
len: 14
CDR3nt: TGCAGCGTCCCTAGCGGGGTAATCTACAATGAGCAGTTCTTC
CDR3aa: CSVPSGVIYNEQFF

j_gene: TRBJ2-2
abundance: -
d_gene: TRBD1
v_gene: TRBV6-5
len: 15
CDR3nt: TGTGCCAGCAGCAATGACAGGGGGAGGTCCGGGGAGCTGTTTTTT
CDR3aa: CASSNDRGRSGELFF

j_gene: TRBJ1-2
abundance: -
d_gene: TRBD1
v_gene: TRBV20-1
len: 12
CDR3nt: TGCAGTGCCGTGGACAGGACCTATGGCTACACCTTC
CDR3aa: CSAVDRTYGYTF

j_gene: TRBJ1-4
abundance: -
d_gene: -
v_gene: TRBV9
len: 15
CDR3nt: TGTGCCAGCAGCGGTAGATGGGGGAATACTGAAAAACTGTTTTTT
CDR3aa: CASSGRWGNTEKLFF

j_gene: TRBJ2-7
abundance: few
d_gene: TRBD1
v_gene: TRBV6-6
len: 15
CDR3nt: TGTGCCAGCAGTTCTGCCTTCCGGGACAGGTACGAGCAGTACTTC
CDR3aa: CASSSAFRDRYEQYF

j_gene: TRBJ1-6
abundance: -
d_gene: TRBD1
v_gene: TRBV15
len: 13
CDR3nt: TGTGCCACCACCCCGGGACAGGGATCACCCCTCCACTTT
CDR3aa: CATTPGQGSPLHF

j_gene: TRBJ2-6
abundance: -
d_gene: -
v_gene: TRBV5-1
len: 15
CDR3nt: TGCGCCAGCAGAGGACAGATCTCTGGGGCCAACGTCCTGACTTTC
CDR3aa: CASRGQISGANVLTF

j_gene: TRBJ1-2
abundance: -
d_gene: TRBD1
v_gene: TRBV9
len: 14
CDR3nt: TGTGCCAGCAGCGCAGGACAGGGCTATTATGGCTACACCTTC
CDR3aa: CASSAGQGYYGYTF

j_gene: TRBJ2-1
abundance: -
d_gene: -
v_gene: TRBV4-1
len: 15
CDR3nt: TGCGCCAGCAGCCAAGGACGACGGAACTACAATGAGCAGTTCTTC
CDR3aa: CASSQGRRNYNEQFF

j_gene: TRBJ2-1
abundance: -
d_gene: -
v_gene: TRBV29-1
len: 15
CDR3nt: TGCAGCGTTGAGGGAGGACAGGTAGCTTACAATGAGCAGTTCTTC
CDR3aa: CSVEGGQVAYNEQFF